The clone carrying this TCR beta chain has just one count. The data are from a study of blood T cell repertoires in COVID-19. Study-wide context: Sites across the United States, Italy and Spain contributed samples from acute and convalescent COVID-19.

Individuals drawn from about two dozen US areas were roughly 18 to 89 years old. Study processing details: Amplified reference gene primers provided the basis for estimating nucleated cell counts. Repertoires were generated with immunoSEQ multiplex PCR, while TCRdb's copy carries only in-frame clones and drops some. That table gives V, J and clone size, and the DNA gave D and trimming. The sample lists roughly 300,000 clones, roughly 90% occurring once. Material: PBMCs or T cells enriched from blood (not recorded which). The TCR comes from a woman between 40 and 50 years old with acute COVID-19.

The CDR3 nucleotides read TGCGCCAGCAGCCAAGAAGGCGGCTCCTACAATGAGCAGTTCTTC. It specifies CASSQEGGSYNEQFF. The gene calls are TRBV4-3 and TRBJ2-1; D ambiguous. The germline CDR1 and CDR2 sequences are LGHNA and YSLEER. The CDR3 has 15 residues. V lost 0 bases and J lost 0, with 6 bases in between.